Below, 5 T cell receptor beta chains from the same sample are listed, as sequenced in a study of technical replicates of blood from a few donors. Measured with immunoSEQ multiplex PCR; TCRdb has only the in-frame clones, and not every one. The table lists more than 65,000 clones, just under 95% of them singletons. Input material: T cells isolated from PBMCs. These receptors all stem from a human donor in good health.

The chain combines TRBV5-4 with TRBJ2-3, with D unclear. The V end lost 0 bases, the J end lost 2 bases, and 10 bases lay between the germline ends. This CDR3 has 15 amino acids. Germline lookup yields CDR1 SGHNT and CDR2 YYREEE (reference sequence). CDR3 coding DNA: TGTGCCAGCAGCTTGGATCCTAGAGACACAGATACGCAGTATTTT. Translated: CASSLDPRDTDTQYF.

V gene TRBV6-4 combines with J gene TRBJ2-3, with D perhaps TRBD2 (6 bases). This CDR3 contains 14 residues. V was shortened by 2 bases and J by 4 bases, with 10 bases between the two germline ends. The V gene's germline CDR1 is MRHNA and CDR2 SNTAGT. The DNA of the CDR3 is TGTGCCAGCAGTGACAAGAGGGAGGCAGATACGCAGTATTTT. This translates into CASSDKREADTQYF.

The chain uses TRBV25-1 and TRBJ2-7; 7 nucleotides agree with TRBD1. The V gene's germline CDR1 is MGHDK and CDR2 SYGVNS. Germline trimming cut 8 bases from V and 1 base from J; bases unmatched to any gene: 11. The CDR3 totals 15 residues. The CDR3 loop reads CASRRRQGLSYEQYF. The CDR3 coding sequence is TGTGCCAGCCGCCGTAGACAGGGATTATCCTACGAGCAGTACTTC.

This clone was counted a single time. The chain joins TRBV6-1 to TRBJ2-7; 9 bases fit TRBD2. Germline-derived CDR1 and CDR2 are MNHNS and SASEGT. Losses at the gene ends were 4 bases for V and 4 bases for J; bases not matched to a gene: 5. The CDR3 totals 14 residues. CDR3 protein: CASSAASGVYEQYF. CDR3 DNA sequence: TGTGCCAGCAGTGCCGCTAGCGGGGTATACGAGCAGTACTTC.

V and J are TRBV10-1 and TRBJ1-2, with a possible D match to TRBD1 (5 bases). Trimming removed 2 bases at V and 5 bases at J, with 9 bases between. This CDR3 region has 13 residues. Germline V gene sequence: CDR1 WNHNN, CDR2 SYGVQD (reference sequence). This chain's CDR3 is CASSENQGYGYTF. The CDR3 nucleotides are TGCGCCAGCAGTGAGAATCAGGGATATGGCTACACCTTC.